This entry concerns a single T cell receptor beta chain. Its specificity is not known. Trimming cost V 2 bases and J 1 base; bases outside gene matches: 9. There are 16 residues in the CDR3. In germline, CDR1 is SGDLS, CDR2 YYNGEE. The entry originates in a study of Ad26.COV2.S vaccination and SARS-CoV-2 variants. General study findings and limits: Vaccine recipients posted higher spike-specific TCR breadth than their placebo counterparts. After vaccination, substantial breadth of spike-specific CD8+ and CD4+ responses was reported.

Measured with immunoSEQ multiplex PCR; TCRdb has only the in-frame clones, and not every one. The sample carries about 180,000 clones, roughly 89% recorded once. V gene TRBV9 combines with J gene TRBJ2-7; 7 bases agree with TRBD1. This receptor was taken from a human donor who had recovered from COVID-19. This specimen was peripheral blood, taken after recovery from COVID-19. CDR3 amino acids: CASSVRDGTASYEQYF. Here the CDR3 DNA reads TGTGCCAGCAGCGTCCGTGATGGGACAGCTTCCTACGAGCAGTACTTC.